The 7 T cell receptor beta chains given below trace back to one sample, sequenced in a study of blood T cell repertoires in COVID-19. Clones were sequenced by immunoSEQ multiplex PCR, and TCRdb holds only the in-frame ones, with some missing. Counted here are just under 300,000 clones, more than 85% occurring once; the ten biggest clones make up 1.3%. Sequenced: peripheral blood. These receptors came from a man between 65 and 85 years old with acute or convalescent COVID-19.

The rearrangement links TRBV28 to TRBJ1-6, with D possibly being TRBD1 (5 bases). Germline V CDR1 and CDR2: MDHEN, SYDVKM. The CDR3 consists of 12 residues. Deletions cut 3 bases from V and 9 bases from J, with 6 bases between. The CDR3 sequence: CASSFRGSPLHF. In DNA, the CDR3 is TGTGCCAGCAGTTTTAGGGGTTCACCCCTCCACTTT.

The rearrangement uses TRBV21-1 and TRBJ1-5; the table names TRBD1, a call not compared with the DNA. TRBV21-1 is labeled a pseudogene. The CDR3 is made up of 17 amino acids. For the CDR3, the DNA is TGTGCCAGCAGCCCTGGGGGGGGACAGGGGGCCCGGCAGCCCCAGCATTTT. Protein: CASSPGGGQGARQPQHF.

The rearrangement links TRBV5-4 to TRBJ1-1; possibly TRBD1 for D (6 bases). In germline, CDR1 is SGHNT, CDR2 YYREEE (reference sequence). V lost 3 bases to trimming and J lost 0 bases, with 21 bases between them. The CDR3 totals 18 residues. The CDR3 region has the DNA TGTGCCAGCAGCTCCGCTCGGTACAGGGCCTCCGTGAACACTGAAGCTTTCTTT. Translated, it gives CASSSARYRASVNTEAFF. The full variable domain, with the rest looked up from reference TRBV5-4 and TRBJ1-1, is ETGVTQSPTHLIKTRGQQVTLRCSSQSGHNTVSWYQQALGQGPQFIFQYYREEENGRGNFPPRFSGLQFPNYSSELNVNALELDDSALYLCASSSARYRASVNTEAFFGQGTRLTVV.

The V gene is TRBV6-2 or TRBV6-3, the J gene TRBJ2-2; 12 bases are shared with TRBD2. Germline CDR1 is MNHEY and CDR2 is SVGEGT. Germline trimming cut 5 bases from V and 3 bases from J; bases unmatched to any gene: 4. The CDR3 extends over 16 amino acids. The CDR3 bases are TGTGCCAGCAGTCCACTAGCGGGGGGATACACCGGGGAGCTGTTTTTT. It is translated as CASSPLAGGYTGELFF.

This clone was seen only once. The chain carries TRBV6-5 and TRBJ2-7; TRBD1 matches at 12 bases. Germline V gene data show CDR1 as MNHEY and CDR2 as SVGAGI. There are 14 residues in the CDR3. V shed 6 bases, J shed 5 bases, and the junction held 5 bases outside the gene matches. The chain's CDR3 is CASSRDRGLNEQYF. The CDR3 DNA follows: TGTGCCAGCAGCCGGGACAGGGGGCTTAACGAGCAGTACTTC.

The genes are TRBV5-4 and TRBJ2-7; unclear D gene. Germline V gives CDR1 SGHNT, CDR2 YYREEE (reference sequence). The length of the CDR3 is 16 residues. The V and J ends lost 4 bases and 1 base respectively, with 18 bases between them. The CDR3 protein is CASSPDTRTVSYEQYF. The CDR3, as DNA: TGTGCCAGCAGCCCGGATACCCGTACAGTTTCCTACGAGCAGTACTTC.

The chain employs TRBV4-2 and TRBJ2-7, with a tentative D call TRBD1 (6 bases). The CDR3 sequence is 17 residues long. The V gene's germline CDR1 is LGHNA and CDR2 YNFKEQ. Deletions cut 0 bases from V and 0 bases from J, with 15 bases between. This chain's CDR3 is CASSQDGGRRLSYEQYF. CDR3 sequence (DNA): TGTGCCAGCAGCCAAGATGGGGGCAGGAGACTCTCCTACGAGCAGTACTTC.